Below, 7 T cell receptor beta chains from the same sample are listed, as sequenced in a study of CD8 T cells in ankylosing spondylitis. TCRdb re-called the 5' RACE reads with MiXCR, one entry per CDR3 protein. The sample holds 250,000 to 350,000 distinct CDR3 sequences, 20% seen once. Material: blood, either unsorted or a sorted T cell fraction (not recorded which). These receptor sequences come from a male donor with ankylosing spondylitis or in good health (not recorded which).

This clonotype was detected only a few times. The J gene is TRBJ2-1, the V gene TRBV6-5; 10 nucleotides align to TRBD1. The CDR3 loop spans 13 amino acids. Germline CDR1 is MNHEY and CDR2 is SVGAGI. The V gene end was trimmed by 2 bases and the J gene end by 10 bases; junction bases not matched to a gene: 2. The DNA for the CDR3 is TGTGCCAGCAGTTACGGGACAGGGGTGGAGCAGTTCTTC. Protein: CASSYGTGVEQFF.

This clonotype has more than one count but fewer than ten. The CDR3 sequence: CATSRAGTDNEQFF. The CDR3 nucleotides are TGTGCCACCAGCAGAGCCGGGACAGACAATGAGCAGTTCTTC. The gene calls are TRBV15 and TRBJ2-1, with 7 bases aligning to TRBD1. The CDR3 has 14 residues. With V trimmed by 1 base and J by 5 bases, 2 bases remained unmatched. Germline assignment: CDR1 LNHNV and CDR2 YYDKDF (reference sequence).

The J gene is TRBJ2-6, the V gene TRBV6-4; tentatively, D is TRBD1 or TRBD2 (5 bases each). V lost 3 bases to trimming and J lost 0 bases, with 12 bases between them. CDR3 size: 17 residues. Germline CDR1 and CDR2: MRHNA and SNTAGT. CDR3 residues: CASSDRGGLSGANVLTF. The DNA for the CDR3 is TGTGCCAGCAGTGATCGGGGCGGCCTCTCTGGGGCCAACGTCCTGACTTTC.

This clonotype was detected many times. This rearrangement joins TRBV7-6 to TRBJ2-3; 12 nucleotides agree with TRBD2. The junction had 6 bases not matched to a gene; V was cut back by 5 bases and J by 6 bases. CDR1 and CDR2 from the germline V gene are SGHVS and FNYEAQ. The CDR3 spans 15 residues. CDR3 amino acids: CASSMTSGSPDTQYF. The CDR3 DNA reads as TGTGCCAGCAGCATGACTAGCGGGAGCCCGGATACGCAGTATTTT.

The sample holds a few counts of this clonotype. This chain connects TRBV3-1 to TRBJ2-7; possibly TRBD2 for D (7 bases). Trimming took 4 bases from V and 2 from J, leaving 12 bases between them. This CDR3 contains 14 residues. The germline V gene has CDR1 LGHDT and CDR2 YNNKEL (reference sequence). The CDR3 nucleotides are TGTGCCAGCAGCCGCGGGGGCAGGGCCTACGAGCAGTACGTC. It specifies CASSRGGRAYEQYV.

This clonotype was seen more than once but under ten times. V gene TRBV7-3 combines with J gene TRBJ2-1, with D possibly being TRBD1 (5 bases). Trimming shortened V by 1 base and J by 5 bases, and 9 bases separated the two germline ends. The V gene's germline CDR1 is SGHTA and CDR2 FQGTGA. The CDR3 extends over 14 amino acids. CDR3 in amino acids: CASSLIDSNNEQFF. The CDR3 DNA sequence: TGTGCCAGCAGCTTAATCGACAGTAACAATGAGCAGTTCTTC.

This clonotype was counted only a few times. The V gene is TRBV18, the J gene TRBJ2-1; tentative D call: TRBD2 (6 bases). Germline values: CDR1 KGHSH, CDR2 LQKENI. Trimming took off 6 bases at V and 0 bases at J, with 12 bases between the two ends. The CDR3 has 15 amino acids. The CDR3 here is CASSSLARSYNEQFF. In DNA, the CDR3 is TGTGCCAGCTCTTCCCTAGCGCGCTCCTACAATGAGCAGTTCTTC.